This note documents a single T cell receptor (beta chain) sequence. What it recognizes is unknown. Then a second PCR, running roughly 7 to 11 cycles, was carried out with a sample-barcoded 5' primer and a J-beta primer mix. With 12 random nucleotides, a template-switch adaptor tagged each individual cDNA molecule. TCRdb used MiXCR to reprocess the 5' RACE reads, holding one entry per CDR3 protein. Here the sample spans over 750,000 distinct CDR3 sequences, roughly 25% being singletons. This entry comes from a study of blood T cells in healthy people across ages. Study results and limitations: Naive and antigen-experienced cells could not be conclusively compared, given unsorted PBMCs. With age, beta diversity per million T cells declined roughly linearly, significantly by 35 to 40.

Roughly 9.8 milliliters of peripheral blood were drawn from each donor. The data were also submitted as part of a second study, on T cells of mothers and their children.

The sequence was obtained from a boy aged 10-17 years in good health. Material: blood.

The CDR3 loop is CASSLEPTGQANYGYTF. For the CDR3, the DNA is TGTGCCAGCAGCTTAGAGCCTACGGGTCAGGCAAACTATGGCTACACCTTC. The genes are TRBV7-2 and TRBJ1-2; D gene uncertain. With 1 base removed from V and 2 bases from J, the gap between germline ends came to 17 bases. The CDR3 length is 17 residues. CDR1 is SGHTA and CDR2 is FQGNSA in the germline V gene.